This is a list of T cell receptor beta chains from one sample in a study of T cell changes during pregnancy in multiple sclerosis. Data came from immunoSEQ multiplex PCR; TCRdb stores just in-frame clones and leaves some out. Of about 40,000 clones in the sample, 92% were seen once. Sequencing was performed on CD4+ T cells from peripheral blood mononuclear cells, taken before pregnancy. The receptors derive from a female donor with multiple sclerosis, enrolled in a pregnancy study. Both conserved end residues are part of each CDR3. A D gene is named only where the DNA matches it firmly. The size of a clone is reported for some rows only, either as once, few or many, or as a class for expanded clones.

J,size,V,D,CDR3,DNA
TRBJ2-1,once,TRBV27,NA,CASSLEGGPYNEQFF,TGTGCCAGCAGTTTAGAGGGCGGACCATACAATGAGCAGTTCTTC
TRBJ1-1,NA,TRBV27,TRBD1,CASSLYRGLMNTEAFF,TGTGCCAGCAGTTTATACAGGGGGCTCATGAACACTGAAGCTTTCTTT
TRBJ1-1,NA,TRBV7-2,NA,CASSPRVMNTEAFF,TGTGCCAGCAGCCCCCGGGTCATGAACACTGAAGCTTTCTTT
TRBJ2-1,NA,TRBV7-6,TRBD2,CASSLSPTSGAPTQFF,TGTGCCAGCAGCCTCTCCCCGACTAGCGGGGCACCAACGCAGTTCTTC
TRBJ2-5,NA,TRBV5-8,NA,CASSRGAARVGETQYF,TGTGCCAGCAGCCGGGGGGCGGCTCGGGTGGGAGAGACCCAGTACTTC
TRBJ2-7,NA,TRBV7-2,TRBD2,CASSLGLAGGEQYF,TGTGCCAGCAGCTTAGGACTAGCGGGAGGCGAGCAGTACTTC
TRBJ2-1,few,TRBV7-2,TRBD2,CASSPDGGGTYNEQFF,TGTGCCAGCAGCCCAGATGGGGGGGGTACGTACAATGAGCAGTTCTTC
TRBJ2-5,once,TRBV19,TRBD2,CASRLAGKEETQYF,TGTGCCAGTAGGCTAGCGGGGAAGGAAGAGACCCAGTACTTC
TRBJ1-6,once,TRBV5-1,TRBD1,CASSLAGQAYSPLHF,TGCGCCAGCAGCTTGGCGGGACAGGCTTATTCACCCCTCCACTTT
TRBJ2-1,NA,TRBV4-1,TRBD2,CASSQIAGGLREQFF,TGCGCCAGCAGCCAAATAGCGGGAGGACTTCGTGAGCAGTTCTTC
TRBJ2-1,NA,TRBV5-6,NA,CASSPLRAQDEQFF,TGTGCCAGCAGCCCGTTGAGGGCGCAGGATGAGCAGTTCTTC
TRBJ2-7,NA,TRBV29-1,NA,CSVKGRTYEQYF,TGCAGCGTTAAGGGGAGGACCTACGAGCAGTACTTC
TRBJ2-7,NA,TRBV15,NA,CATSRDLVRYEQYF,TGTGCCACCAGCAGAGATCTAGTCCGCTACGAGCAGTACTTC
TRBJ1-5,few,TRBV28,NA,CASRPGAHQPQHF,TGTGCCAGTCGTCCTGGGGCCCATCAGCCCCAGCATTTT
TRBJ2-5,NA,TRBV5-8,TRBD2,CASSLVTGGETQYF,TGTGCCAGCAGCTTGGTTACGGGAGGAGAGACCCAGTACTTC
TRBJ1-2,once,TRBV5-1,NA,CASSSTGLSVGYTF,TGCGCCAGCAGCTCGACAGGCTTGAGTGTCGGCTACACCTTC
TRBJ1-5,few,TRBV9,NA,CASSVATGQPQHF,TGTGCCAGCAGCGTAGCCACTGGTCAGCCCCAGCATTTT
TRBJ2-1,NA,TRBV13,NA,CASSLGYGSSYNEQFF,TGTGCCAGCAGCTTAGGATACGGGAGCTCCTACAATGAGCAGTTCTTC
TRBJ1-1,NA,TRBV5-1,NA,CASSGQGTEAFF,TGCGCCAGCAGCGGCCAGGGGACTGAAGCTTTCTTT
TRBJ1-2,once,TRBV14,TRBD1,CASSLRTGGGYGYTF,TGTGCCAGCAGCTTAAGGACAGGGGGCGGCTATGGCTACACCTTC
TRBJ2-7,NA,TRBV18,NA,CASSPQNYEQYF,TGTGCCAGCTCACCGCAGAACTACGAGCAGTACTTC
TRBJ2-1,NA,TRBV5-4,TRBD2,CASSPSGSTFNEQFF,TGTGCCAGCAGCCCCAGCGGGAGTACCTTCAATGAGCAGTTCTTC
TRBJ2-1,NA,TRBV6-6,TRBD2,CASTPGLGSYNEQFF,TGTGCCAGCACCCCGGGACTAGGTTCGTACAATGAGCAGTTCTTC
TRBJ2-2,NA,TRBV18,NA,CASSPASGTNTGELFF,TGTGCCAGCTCACCAGCGTCGGGTACGAACACCGGGGAGCTGTTTTTT
TRBJ2-5,NA,TRBV5-6,NA,CASEDAQETQYF,TGTGCCAGCGAGGATGCCCAAGAGACCCAGTACTTC
TRBJ2-1,NA,TRBV9,TRBD2,CASSVSGSYNEQFF,TGTGCCAGCAGCGTTAGCGGGAGTTACAATGAGCAGTTCTTC
TRBJ1-3,NA,TRBV9,TRBD1,CASSSLGQGGNTIYF,TGTGCCAGCAGCTCCCTGGGACAGGGTGGAAACACCATATATTTT
TRBJ2-7,NA,TRBV7-2,TRBD2,CASSLRLAGVPPYEQYF,TGTGCCAGCAGCCTACGACTAGCGGGAGTCCCCCCTTACGAGCAGTACTTC
TRBJ2-6,NA,TRBV7-2,NA,CASTAGAFSGANVLTF,TGTGCCAGCACGGCGGGGGCCTTTTCTGGGGCCAACGTCCTGACTTTC
TRBJ2-5,NA,TRBV7-9,TRBD2,CASSPGYLAEETQYF,TGTGCCAGCAGCCCCGGGTATCTAGCGGAAGAGACCCAGTACTTC
TRBJ2-7,NA,TRBV9,NA,CASSVAPGGYEQYF,TGTGCCAGCAGCGTAGCCCCTGGCGGGTACGAGCAGTACTTC
TRBJ1-2,NA,TRBV2,NA,CASSETAGAYGYTF,TGTGCCAGCAGTGAGACAGCGGGTGCGTATGGCTACACCTTC
TRBJ2-7,NA,TRBV4-2,NA,CASSQVSANSYEQYF,TGTGCCAGCAGCCAAGTTTCCGCGAACTCCTACGAGCAGTACTTC
TRBJ2-1,NA,TRBV6-1,TRBD2,CASSVTGTSEYNEQFF,TGTGCCAGCAGTGTAACCGGGACTAGCGAGTACAATGAGCAGTTCTTC
TRBJ1-4,NA,TRBV9,TRBD1,CASSGRGGQTRDEKLFF,TGTGCCAGCAGCGGTCGAGGGGGACAGACTCGTGATGAAAAACTGTTTTTT
TRBJ2-7,NA,TRBV29-1,TRBD1,CSVDLTGSYEQYF,TGCAGCGTTGACTTGACAGGGAGCTACGAGCAGTACTTC
TRBJ2-2,NA,TRBV19,NA,CASSIRTTNTGELFF,TGTGCCAGTAGTATAAGGACAACGAACACCGGGGAGCTGTTTTTT
TRBJ1-1,NA,TRBV7-9,NA,CASSSTQRVEAFF,TGTGCCAGCAGCTCCACCCAGCGGGTCGAGGCTTTCTTT
TRBJ1-1,once,TRBV7-8,NA,CASSLVRGNTEAFF,TGTGCCAGCAGCTTGGTACGCGGGAACACTGAAGCTTTCTTT
TRBJ2-7,NA,TRBV5-1,NA,CAGSYQGSGYEQYF,TGCGCCGGCAGCTACCAGGGATCGGGCTACGAGCAGTACTTC
TRBJ2-3,once,TRBV6-1,NA,CASSSGTVTQYF,TGTGCCAGCAGTTCCGGGACTGTGACGCAGTATTTT
TRBJ2-1,NA,TRBV5-1,TRBD2,CASSSGLAGRDNEQFF,TGCGCCAGCAGCTCCGGACTAGCGGGGCGGGACAATGAGCAGTTCTTC
TRBJ2-1,NA,TRBV10-2,TRBD2,CASSEEGEGLMSPRYNEQFF,TGCGCCAGCAGCGAAGAAGGGGAGGGACTAATGAGCCCAAGGTACAATGAGCAGTTCTTC
TRBJ2-1,NA,TRBV19,TRBD2,CASSIASGEYNEQFF,TGTGCCAGTAGTATAGCTAGCGGGGAGTACAATGAGCAGTTCTTC
TRBJ2-6,NA,TRBV28,NA,CASSSLWGGAGANVLTF,TGTGCCAGCAGTTCGTTATGGGGGGGCGCTGGGGCCAACGTCCTGACTTTC
TRBJ1-1,NA,TRBV6-6,NA,CASSALGQGLAFF,TGTGCCAGCAGCGCCCTAGGGCAGGGGTTAGCTTTCTTT
TRBJ2-7,NA,TRBV5-1,NA,CASSLTGKGTYEQYF,TGCGCCAGCAGCCTCACCGGGAAGGGAACTTACGAGCAGTACTTC
TRBJ1-2,NA,TRBV10-3,NA,CAISVKGGGYTF,TGTGCCATCAGTGTCAAGGGAGGTGGCTACACCTTC
TRBJ2-7,NA,TRBV19,TRBD1,CASSTSGTGGYEQYF,TGTGCCAGTAGTACGTCCGGGACAGGAGGATACGAGCAGTACTTC
TRBJ2-7,NA,TRBV28,TRBD2,CASSGFRLAGGPYEQYF,TGTGCCAGCAGTGGATTCCGACTAGCGGGAGGGCCCTACGAGCAGTACTTC
TRBJ1-3,NA,TRBV10-3,NA,CAIRITARQGGNTIYF,TGTGCCATCAGAATTACGGCCCGGCAGGGTGGAAACACCATATATTTT